The rows below give T cell receptor beta chains drawn from one sample of a study of cytomegalovirus exposure and HLA in healthy donors. Produced via immunoSEQ multiplex PCR; TCRdb's table is partial and in-frame only. Among approximately 150,000 clones listed, around 80% were seen once. The source material was PBMCs. The source of these receptors is a woman between 18 and 29 years old in good health and CMV-seronegative. CDR3s include the opening cysteine and the closing phenylalanine or tryptophan. Fields, in order: clone size, D gene, J gene, V gene, CDR3 protein, CDR3 DNA. A D gene is named only where the DNA matches it firmly. Clone sizes are given selectively: once, few, many, or a class where the clone is expanded.

-	-	TRBJ1-1	TRBV5-1	CASRGEWNTEAFF	TGCGCCAGCAGGGGAGAGTGGAACACTGAAGCTTTCTTT
-	TRBD1	TRBJ1-4	TRBV5-1	CASNLGTGRNEKLFF	TGCGCCAGCAACTTGGGGACAGGGAGGAATGAAAAACTGTTTTTT
few	-	TRBJ2-7	TRBV5-4	CASSLSGGSYEQYF	TGTGCCAGCAGCTTGTCCGGAGGCTCCTACGAGCAGTACTTC
once	-	TRBJ2-2	TRBV4-1	CASSQAPSEQGGRTGELFF	TGCGCCAGCAGCCAAGCTCCATCGGAACAGGGCGGACGCACCGGGGAGCTGTTTTTT
-	TRBD1	TRBJ1-2	TRBV6-1	CASTQVGQGNYGYTF	TGTGCCAGCACCCAAGTGGGACAGGGGAACTATGGCTACACCTTC
few	-	TRBJ1-2	TRBV7-2	CASSLGDSSSGYTF	TGTGCCAGCAGCTTGGGGGACTCCTCAAGTGGCTACACCTTC
-	-	TRBJ2-7	TRBV29-1	CSVVSGSYEQYF	TGCAGCGTTGTTAGCGGCTCCTACGAGCAGTACTTC
-	-	TRBJ1-6	TRBV6-5	CASSRGHSTPLHF	TGTGCCAGCAGTAGGGGACACTCTACTCCCCTCCACTTT
-	-	TRBJ1-2	TRBV19	CASSMNQETNYGYTF	TGTGCCAGTAGTATGAATCAGGAAACTAACTATGGCTACACCTTC
-	TRBD1	TRBJ1-1	TRBV27	CASRPRGLSTEAFF	TGTGCCAGCAGACCCAGGGGGCTGAGCACTGAAGCTTTCTTT
-	TRBD1	TRBJ2-7	TRBV18	CASSPGQGNSYEQYF	TGTGCCAGCTCACCCGGACAGGGTAACTCCTACGAGCAGTACTTC
once	TRBD2	TRBJ2-1	TRBV27	CASSWTSGSTASYNEQFF	TGTGCCAGCAGTTGGACTAGCGGGAGTACGGCTTCCTACAATGAGCAGTTCTTC
few	TRBD2	TRBJ2-1	TRBV5-4	CASRGDSGNLNEQFF	TGTGCCAGCCGGGGGGATAGCGGGAACCTTAATGAGCAGTTCTTC
-	TRBD1	TRBJ1-5	TRBV4-1	CASSLDRGQQPQHF	TGCGCCAGCAGCTTGGACAGGGGGCAACAGCCCCAGCATTTT